A selection of T cell receptor beta chains follows, all from one sample in a study of cytomegalovirus exposure and HLA in healthy donors. Some clones are missing from TCRdb's copy, which holds only in-frame ones; the method was immunoSEQ multiplex PCR. The repertoire holds just over 95,000 clones, with around four fifths as singletons. The sequenced sample consisted of PBMCs. The source of these receptors is a woman between 35 and 50 years old in good health and CMV-seropositive. The CDR3 runs from the conserved cysteine through the conserved F or W. Each record gives: V gene, J gene, D gene, CDR3 protein. The D gene is left open where the match is weak.

v_call: TRBV30
j_call: TRBJ1-1
d_call: TRBD1
cdr3_aa: CAWSFGTGVAEAFF

v_call: TRBV7-2
j_call: TRBJ2-3
d_call: -
cdr3_aa: CASSLWSGITDTQYF

v_call: TRBV27
j_call: TRBJ1-1
d_call: TRBD1
cdr3_aa: CASSLGQGKMNTEAFF

v_call: TRBV29-1
j_call: TRBJ2-5
d_call: -
cdr3_aa: CSVEAERETQYF

v_call: TRBV29-1
j_call: TRBJ2-5
d_call: TRBD2
cdr3_aa: CSVEGLAGGETQYF

v_call: TRBV10-2
j_call: TRBJ1-2
d_call: -
cdr3_aa: CASSERQANGLLGYTF

v_call: TRBV11-2
j_call: TRBJ1-1
d_call: TRBD1
cdr3_aa: CASSSGQENTEAFF

v_call: TRBV7-3
j_call: TRBJ1-4
d_call: -
cdr3_aa: CASSQSGAPNEKLFF

v_call: TRBV7-9
j_call: TRBJ1-1
d_call: -
cdr3_aa: CASSLGDIHNTEAFF

v_call: TRBV2
j_call: TRBJ1-1
d_call: -
cdr3_aa: CASSVLLDRADTEAFF

v_call: TRBV7-8
j_call: TRBJ2-1
d_call: TRBD2
cdr3_aa: CASRRTSGANYNEQFF

v_call: TRBV10-3
j_call: TRBJ2-5
d_call: TRBD2
cdr3_aa: CAISESYGTIGETQYF

v_call: TRBV5-1
j_call: TRBJ2-1
d_call: -
cdr3_aa: CASSLVLNEQFF

v_call: TRBV6-4
j_call: TRBJ2-2
d_call: -
cdr3_aa: CASSADLDSPGELFF

v_call: TRBV5-1
j_call: TRBJ2-5
d_call: TRBD2
cdr3_aa: CASSSGASGRGETQYF

v_call: TRBV11-3
j_call: TRBJ2-7
d_call: TRBD1
cdr3_aa: CASRPGGSSSYEQYF

v_call: TRBV5-4
j_call: TRBJ2-5
d_call: TRBD1
cdr3_aa: CASSSKRDRDQETQYF

v_call: TRBV5-1
j_call: TRBJ2-3
d_call: TRBD2
cdr3_aa: CASSLDGTTATDTQYF

v_call: TRBV6-5
j_call: TRBJ2-5
d_call: -
cdr3_aa: CASSYKNEAQYF

v_call: TRBV5-1
j_call: TRBJ2-5
d_call: -
cdr3_aa: CASAPGVQETQYF

v_call: TRBV5-1
j_call: TRBJ2-2
d_call: TRBD1
cdr3_aa: CASSDRDRGATGELFF

v_call: TRBV11-2
j_call: TRBJ1-2
d_call: -
cdr3_aa: CASSLAAGNYGYTF

v_call: TRBV28
j_call: TRBJ2-1
d_call: -
cdr3_aa: CASSPAAGTYNEQFF

v_call: TRBV27
j_call: TRBJ2-1
d_call: -
cdr3_aa: CASSLRGGYNEQFF

v_call: TRBV6-6
j_call: TRBJ2-7
d_call: TRBD1
cdr3_aa: CASSKGQGFSYEQYF

v_call: TRBV5-1
j_call: TRBJ2-7
d_call: TRBD2
cdr3_aa: CASSPSSGLGVYEQYF

v_call: TRBV2
j_call: TRBJ2-1
d_call: TRBD2
cdr3_aa: CASSDPSGLYNEQFF

v_call: TRBV4-1
j_call: TRBJ1-3
d_call: -
cdr3_aa: CASSQGRPGASSGNTIYF

v_call: TRBV30
j_call: TRBJ2-7
d_call: TRBD1
cdr3_aa: CAWSVKGQPYEQYF

v_call: TRBV27
j_call: -
d_call: TRBD2
cdr3_aa: CASRAGIYEQYF

v_call: TRBV7-8
j_call: TRBJ1-5
d_call: -
cdr3_aa: CASSGDSFVNQPQHF

v_call: TRBV19
j_call: TRBJ1-1
d_call: TRBD1
cdr3_aa: CASSGGTGVNTEAFF

v_call: TRBV7-6
j_call: TRBJ2-1
d_call: -
cdr3_aa: CASSLRYNEQFF

v_call: TRBV7-2
j_call: -
d_call: -
cdr3_aa: CASSNPTYEQYF

v_call: TRBV9
j_call: TRBJ2-7
d_call: -
cdr3_aa: CARSYEQYF

v_call: TRBV18
j_call: TRBJ1-2
d_call: TRBD1
cdr3_aa: CASTPQGGYGHTF

v_call: TRBV5-1
j_call: TRBJ2-1
d_call: TRBD1
cdr3_aa: CASSLTGVVNEQFF

v_call: TRBV15
j_call: TRBJ2-5
d_call: -
cdr3_aa: CATSTRIQETQYF

v_call: TRBV14
j_call: TRBJ2-3
d_call: TRBD1
cdr3_aa: CASSPRSFFGTGTDTQYF

v_call: TRBV5-1
j_call: TRBJ1-1
d_call: -
cdr3_aa: CASSLGGAGASYSGTEAFF

v_call: TRBV10-2
j_call: TRBJ1-1
d_call: TRBD1
cdr3_aa: CASSEGTGSEAFF

v_call: TRBV7-3
j_call: TRBJ2-5
d_call: TRBD1
cdr3_aa: CASSLAGTEKETQYF

v_call: TRBV7-6
j_call: TRBJ2-3
d_call: -
cdr3_aa: CASSPLSGSSTDTQYF

v_call: TRBV5-1
j_call: TRBJ2-6
d_call: TRBD1
cdr3_aa: CASSLTGTGANVLTF

v_call: TRBV6-5
j_call: TRBJ1-1
d_call: -
cdr3_aa: CASRKQGNTEAFF

v_call: TRBV19
j_call: TRBJ1-4
d_call: -
cdr3_aa: CASSKGGNGEKLFF

v_call: TRBV18
j_call: TRBJ2-3
d_call: -
cdr3_aa: CASSSQRASTDTQYF